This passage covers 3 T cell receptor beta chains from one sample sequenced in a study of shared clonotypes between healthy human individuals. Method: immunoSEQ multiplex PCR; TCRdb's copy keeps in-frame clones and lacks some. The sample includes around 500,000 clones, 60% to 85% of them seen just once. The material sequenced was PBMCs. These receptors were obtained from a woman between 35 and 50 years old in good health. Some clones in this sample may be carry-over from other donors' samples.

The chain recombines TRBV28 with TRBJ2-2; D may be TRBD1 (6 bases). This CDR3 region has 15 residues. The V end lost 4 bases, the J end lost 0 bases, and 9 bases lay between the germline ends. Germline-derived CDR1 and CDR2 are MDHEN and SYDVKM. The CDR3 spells CASSSTGANTGELFF. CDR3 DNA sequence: TGTGCCAGCAGTTCGACAGGAGCGAACACCGGGGAGCTGTTTTTT.

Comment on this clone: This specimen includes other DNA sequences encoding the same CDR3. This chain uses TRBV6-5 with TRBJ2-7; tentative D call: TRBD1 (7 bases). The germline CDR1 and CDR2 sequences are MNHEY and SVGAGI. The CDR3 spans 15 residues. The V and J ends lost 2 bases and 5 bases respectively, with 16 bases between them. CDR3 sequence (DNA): TGTGCCAGCAGTTACGCGGGACAGTATCTAAACGAGCAGTACTTC. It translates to CASSYAGQYLNEQYF.

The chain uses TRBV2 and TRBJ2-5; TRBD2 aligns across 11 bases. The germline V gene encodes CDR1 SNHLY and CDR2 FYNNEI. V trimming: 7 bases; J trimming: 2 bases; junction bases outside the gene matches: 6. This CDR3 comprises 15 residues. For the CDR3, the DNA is TGTGCCAGCAATGGGCTAGCGGGAGGTCAAGAGACCCAGTACTTC. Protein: CASNGLAGGQETQYF.